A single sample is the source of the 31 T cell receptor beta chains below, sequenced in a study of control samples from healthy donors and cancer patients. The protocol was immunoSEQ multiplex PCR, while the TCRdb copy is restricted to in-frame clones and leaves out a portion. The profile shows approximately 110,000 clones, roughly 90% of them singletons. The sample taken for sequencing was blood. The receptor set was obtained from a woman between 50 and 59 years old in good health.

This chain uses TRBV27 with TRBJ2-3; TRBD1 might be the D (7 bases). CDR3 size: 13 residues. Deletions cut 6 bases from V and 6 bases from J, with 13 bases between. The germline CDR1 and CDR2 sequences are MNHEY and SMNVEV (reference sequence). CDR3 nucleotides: TGTGCCAGCAGGCAGGGGGGCGGGGATACGCAGTATTTT. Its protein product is CASRQGGGDTQYF.

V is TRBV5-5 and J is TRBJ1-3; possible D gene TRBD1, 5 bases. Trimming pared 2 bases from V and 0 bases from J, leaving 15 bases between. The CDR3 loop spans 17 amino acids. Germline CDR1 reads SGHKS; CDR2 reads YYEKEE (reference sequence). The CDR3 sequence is CASSLGLRGTSGNTIYF. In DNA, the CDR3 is TGTGCCAGCAGCTTAGGGTTGAGGGGTACCTCTGGAAACACCATATATTTT.

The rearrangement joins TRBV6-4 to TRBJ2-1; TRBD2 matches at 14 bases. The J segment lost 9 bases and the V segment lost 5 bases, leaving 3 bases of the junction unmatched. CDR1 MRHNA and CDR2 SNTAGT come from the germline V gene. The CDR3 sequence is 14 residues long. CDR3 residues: CASSRLAGGSEQFF. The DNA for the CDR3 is TGTGCCAGCAGTAGACTAGCGGGAGGGAGTGAGCAGTTCTTC.

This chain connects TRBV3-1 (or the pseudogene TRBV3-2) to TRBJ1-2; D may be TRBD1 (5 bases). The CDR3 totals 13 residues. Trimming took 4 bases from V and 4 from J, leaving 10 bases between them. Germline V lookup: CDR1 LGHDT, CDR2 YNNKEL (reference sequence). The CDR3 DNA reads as TGTGCCAGCAGCCTGGGGGGGACCTATGGCTACACCTTC. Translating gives CASSLGGTYGYTF.

In DNA form, the CDR3 reads TGTGCCAGCAGCTTAGTACGGGGAGCGGGGGTTGCTGAAAAACTGTTTTTT. This codes for CASSLVRGAGVAEKLFF. The chain carries TRBV7-6 and TRBJ1-4; the D gene is possibly TRBD1 (5 bases). The germline CDR1 and CDR2 sequences are SGHVS and FNYEAQ. CDR3 length equals 17 residues. V shed 1 base and J shed 7 bases, with 19 bases lying between them.

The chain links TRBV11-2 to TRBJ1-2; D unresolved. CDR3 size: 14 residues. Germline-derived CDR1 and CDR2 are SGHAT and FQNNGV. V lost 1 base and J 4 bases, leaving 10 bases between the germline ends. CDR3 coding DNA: TGTGCCAGCAGCTTAGGACGGAGCGGCTATGGCTACACCTTC. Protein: CASSLGRSGYGYTF.

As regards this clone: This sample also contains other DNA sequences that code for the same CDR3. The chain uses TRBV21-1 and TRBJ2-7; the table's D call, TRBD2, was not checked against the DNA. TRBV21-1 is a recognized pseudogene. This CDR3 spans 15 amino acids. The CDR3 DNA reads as TGTGCCAGCAGCTCAAGGGGGGGGCCGGCCTACGAGCAGTACGTC. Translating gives CASSSRGGPAYEQYV.

CDR3 residues: CASSLLVGTGGQPQHF. The CDR3 nucleotides are TGTGCCAGCAGCTTGTTGGTTGGGACAGGGGGTCAGCCCCAGCATTTT. The rearrangement uses TRBV5-6 and TRBJ1-5; TRBD1 matches 11 bases. J was trimmed by 6 bases and V by 1 base; bases with no gene match: 6. The CDR3 runs 16 residues. Germline V gives CDR1 SGHDT, CDR2 YYEEEE.

The CDR3 DNA sequence: TGCAGCGTTGAAGGTTCGGGGGACAGGGACGCCTACGAGCAGTACTTC. This encodes CSVEGSGDRDAYEQYF. The chain links TRBV29-1 to TRBJ2-7, with 9 bases matching TRBD1. V shed 1 base, J shed 2 bases, and the junction held 9 bases outside the gene matches. The germline V gene encodes CDR1 SQVTM and CDR2 ANQGSEA. This CDR3 spans 16 amino acids.

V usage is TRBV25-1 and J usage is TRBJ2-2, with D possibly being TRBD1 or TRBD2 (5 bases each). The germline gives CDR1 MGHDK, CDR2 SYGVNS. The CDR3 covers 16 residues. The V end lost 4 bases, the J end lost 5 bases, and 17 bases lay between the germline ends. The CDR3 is CASSARDGSSTGELFF. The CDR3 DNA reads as TGTGCCAGCAGTGCCCGGGACGGATCCTCGACCGGGGAGCTGTTTTTT.

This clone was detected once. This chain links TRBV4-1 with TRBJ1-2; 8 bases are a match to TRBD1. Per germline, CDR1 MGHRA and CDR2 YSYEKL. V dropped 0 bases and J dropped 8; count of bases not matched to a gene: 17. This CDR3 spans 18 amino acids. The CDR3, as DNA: TGCGCCAGCAGCCAAGATCGGGGTGCCGGGACAGGCCTCGCAGGCTACACCTTC. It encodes CASSQDRGAGTGLAGYTF.

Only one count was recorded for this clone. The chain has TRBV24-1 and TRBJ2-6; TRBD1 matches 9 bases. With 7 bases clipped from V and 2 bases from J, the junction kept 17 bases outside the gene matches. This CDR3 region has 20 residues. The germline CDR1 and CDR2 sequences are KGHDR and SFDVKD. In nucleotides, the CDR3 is TGTGCCACCAGCTCAAGTCGATTCGGGACAGGGACCACTGGGGCCAACGTCCTGACTTTC. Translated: CATSSSRFGTGTTGANVLTF.

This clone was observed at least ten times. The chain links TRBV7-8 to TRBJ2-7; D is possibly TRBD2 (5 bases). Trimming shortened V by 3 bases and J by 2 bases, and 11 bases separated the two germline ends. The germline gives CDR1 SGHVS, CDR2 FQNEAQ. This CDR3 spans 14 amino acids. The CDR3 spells CASSFRGTAYEQYV. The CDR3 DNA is TGTGCCAGCAGCTTTCGGGGTACGGCCTACGAGCAGTACGTC.

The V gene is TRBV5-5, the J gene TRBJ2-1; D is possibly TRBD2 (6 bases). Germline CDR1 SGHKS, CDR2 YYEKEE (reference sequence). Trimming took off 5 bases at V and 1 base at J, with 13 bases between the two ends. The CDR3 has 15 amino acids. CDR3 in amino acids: CASSTRGNSYNEQFF. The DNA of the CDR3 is TGTGCCAGCAGTACACGGGGGAATTCCTACAATGAGCAGTTCTTC.

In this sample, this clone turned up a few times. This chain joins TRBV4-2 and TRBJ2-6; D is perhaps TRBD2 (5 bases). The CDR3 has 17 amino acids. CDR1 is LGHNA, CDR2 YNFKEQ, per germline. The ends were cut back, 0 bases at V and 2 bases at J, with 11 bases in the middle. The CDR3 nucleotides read TGTGCCAGCAGCCAAGATTTCCTAGCTGCTGGGGCCAACGTCCTGACTTTC. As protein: CASSQDFLAAGANVLTF.

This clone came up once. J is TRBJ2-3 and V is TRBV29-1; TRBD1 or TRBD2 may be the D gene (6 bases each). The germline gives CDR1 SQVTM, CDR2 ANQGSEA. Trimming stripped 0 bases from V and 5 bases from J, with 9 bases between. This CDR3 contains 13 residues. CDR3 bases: TGCAGCGTTGAAGAAGGGGGGTTAGATACGCAGTATTTT. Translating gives CSVEEGGLDTQYF.

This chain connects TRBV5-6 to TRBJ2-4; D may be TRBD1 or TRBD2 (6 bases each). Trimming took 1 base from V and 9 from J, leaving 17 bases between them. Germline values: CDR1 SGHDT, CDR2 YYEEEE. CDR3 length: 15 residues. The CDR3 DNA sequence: TGTGCCAGCAGCTTGCGGGGGCTGGATTCAATCATTCAGTACTTC. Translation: CASSLRGLDSIIQYF.

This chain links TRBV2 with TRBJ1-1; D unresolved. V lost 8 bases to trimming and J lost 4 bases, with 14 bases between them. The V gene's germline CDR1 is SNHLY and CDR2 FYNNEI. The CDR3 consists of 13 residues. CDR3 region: CASLPSRATEAFF. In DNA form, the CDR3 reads TGTGCCAGCCTACCCTCACGGGCCACTGAAGCTTTCTTT.

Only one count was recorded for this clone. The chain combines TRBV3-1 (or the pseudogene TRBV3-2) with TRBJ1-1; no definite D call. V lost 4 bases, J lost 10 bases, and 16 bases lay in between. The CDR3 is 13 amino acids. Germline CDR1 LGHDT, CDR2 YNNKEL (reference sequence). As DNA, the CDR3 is TGTGCCAGCAGCCTTCCCGCCGTCGGTCGAGCTTTCTTT. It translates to CASSLPAVGRAFF.

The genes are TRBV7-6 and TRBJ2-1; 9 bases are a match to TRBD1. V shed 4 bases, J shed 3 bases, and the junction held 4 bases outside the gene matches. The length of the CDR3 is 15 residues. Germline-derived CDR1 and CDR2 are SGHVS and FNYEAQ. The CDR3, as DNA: TGTGCCAGCAGCTCCCGACAGGGGGTCTACAATGAGCAGTTCTTC. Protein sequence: CASSSRQGVYNEQFF.

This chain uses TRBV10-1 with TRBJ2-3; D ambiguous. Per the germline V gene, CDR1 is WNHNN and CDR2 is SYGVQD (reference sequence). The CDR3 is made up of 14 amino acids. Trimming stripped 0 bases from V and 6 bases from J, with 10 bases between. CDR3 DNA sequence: TGCGCCAGCAGTGAGTCGGGTCCGGAGGATACGCAGTATTTT. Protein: CASSESGPEDTQYF.

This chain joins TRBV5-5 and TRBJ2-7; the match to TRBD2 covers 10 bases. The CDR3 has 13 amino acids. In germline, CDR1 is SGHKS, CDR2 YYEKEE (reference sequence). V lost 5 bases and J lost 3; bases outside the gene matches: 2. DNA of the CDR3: TGTGCCAGCAGGCGGACTAGCGGCTACGAGCAGTACGTC. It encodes CASRRTSGYEQYV.

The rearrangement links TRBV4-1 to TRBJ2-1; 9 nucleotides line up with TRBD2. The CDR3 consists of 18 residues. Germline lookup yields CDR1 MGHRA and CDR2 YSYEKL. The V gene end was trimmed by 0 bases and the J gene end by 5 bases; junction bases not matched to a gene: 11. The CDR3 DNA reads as TGCGCCAGCAGCCAAGAAGCCTTGGCGGGAGGGTTTAACAATGAGCAGTTCTTC. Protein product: CASSQEALAGGFNNEQFF.

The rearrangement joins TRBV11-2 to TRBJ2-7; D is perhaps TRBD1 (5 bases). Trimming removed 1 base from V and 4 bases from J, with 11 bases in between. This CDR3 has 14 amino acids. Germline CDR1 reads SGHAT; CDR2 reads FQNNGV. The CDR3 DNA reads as TGTGCCAGCAGCTTAGCCCCCCAGGGTTACGAGCAGTACTTC. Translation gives CASSLAPQGYEQYF.

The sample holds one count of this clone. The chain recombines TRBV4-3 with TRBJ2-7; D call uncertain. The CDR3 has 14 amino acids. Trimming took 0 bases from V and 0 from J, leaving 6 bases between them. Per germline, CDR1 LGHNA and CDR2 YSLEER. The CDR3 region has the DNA TGCGCCAGCAGCCAAGATTACCCCTCCTACGAGCAGTACGTC. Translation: CASSQDYPSYEQYV.

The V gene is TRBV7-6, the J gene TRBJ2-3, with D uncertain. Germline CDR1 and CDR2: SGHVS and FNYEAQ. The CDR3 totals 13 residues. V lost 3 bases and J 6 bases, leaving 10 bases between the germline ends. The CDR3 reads CASSFSLSDTQYF. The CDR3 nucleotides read TGTGCCAGCAGCTTCAGCCTCTCGGATACGCAGTATTTT.

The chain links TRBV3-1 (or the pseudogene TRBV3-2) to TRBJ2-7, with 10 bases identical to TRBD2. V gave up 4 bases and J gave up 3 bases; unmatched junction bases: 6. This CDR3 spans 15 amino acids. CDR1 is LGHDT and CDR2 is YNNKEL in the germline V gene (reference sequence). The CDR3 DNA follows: TGTGCCAGCAGCCCCCCCGGGACTAGCGACTACGAGCAGTACGTC. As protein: CASSPPGTSDYEQYV.

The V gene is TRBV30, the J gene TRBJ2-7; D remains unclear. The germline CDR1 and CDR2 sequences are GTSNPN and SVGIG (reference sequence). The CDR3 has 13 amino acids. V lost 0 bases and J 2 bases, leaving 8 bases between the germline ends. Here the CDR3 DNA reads TGTGCCTGGAGTGTAACACAAACCTACGAGCAGTACTTC. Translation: CAWSVTQTYEQYF.

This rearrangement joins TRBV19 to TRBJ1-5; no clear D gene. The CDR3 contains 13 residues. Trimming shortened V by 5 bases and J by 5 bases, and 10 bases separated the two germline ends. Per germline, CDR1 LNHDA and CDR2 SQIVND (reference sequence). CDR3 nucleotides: TGTGCCAGTAGTGTATTGGAGGATCAGCCCCAGCATTTT. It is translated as CASSVLEDQPQHF.

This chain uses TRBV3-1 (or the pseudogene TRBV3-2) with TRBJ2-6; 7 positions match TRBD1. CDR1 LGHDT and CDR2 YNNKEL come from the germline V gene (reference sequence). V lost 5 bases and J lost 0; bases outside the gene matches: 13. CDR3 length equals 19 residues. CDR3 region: CASSATPTGVPSGANVLTF. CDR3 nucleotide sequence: TGTGCCAGCAGCGCAACACCCACAGGGGTACCCTCTGGGGCCAACGTCCTGACTTTC.

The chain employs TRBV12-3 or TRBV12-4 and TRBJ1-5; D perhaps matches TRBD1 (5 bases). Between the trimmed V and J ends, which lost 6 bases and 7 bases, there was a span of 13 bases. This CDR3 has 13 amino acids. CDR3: CASRVSGDQPQHF. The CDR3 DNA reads TGTGCCAGCAGAGTCTCGGGGGACCAGCCCCAGCATTTT.